Listed here are 17 T cell receptor beta chains from one sample, sequenced in a study of cytomegalovirus exposure and HLA in healthy donors. The PCR employed 60 Vbeta primers together with 13 Jbeta primers. The repertoire was sequenced with immunoSEQ multiplex PCR; TCRdb's copy has only in-frame clones and lacks some. The top ten clones hold under 2.5% of a sample with tens of thousands of clones, less than 80% of them seen once. The specimen sequenced was PBMCs. Receptors originate from a young man in good health and CMV-seronegative.

The chain links TRBV4-1 to TRBJ2-1, with 11 bases lining up with TRBD2. The CDR3 has 16 residues. With 4 bases clipped from V and 1 base from J, the junction kept 3 bases outside the gene matches. CDR1 MGHRA and CDR2 YSYEKL come from the germline V gene. The CDR3 region has the DNA TGCGCCAGCAGCCTACTAGCGGGAGAGTCCTACAATGAGCAGTTCTTC. Its translation is CASSLLAGESYNEQFF.

V is TRBV9 and J is TRBJ2-2; 8 bases match TRBD1. This CDR3 region has 14 residues. Germline CDR1 is SGDLS and CDR2 is YYNGEE. V trimming: 2 bases; J trimming: 3 bases; junction bases outside the gene matches: 0. The CDR3 spells CASSVDRDTGELFF. CDR3 DNA sequence: TGTGCCAGCAGCGTGGACAGGGACACCGGGGAGCTGTTTTTT. Using reference TRBV9 and TRBJ2-2 for the parts outside the CDR3, the full variable domain is DSGVTQTPKHLITATGQRVTLRCSPRSGDLSVYWYQQSLDQGLQFLIQYYNGEERAKGNILERFSAQQFPDLHSELNLSSLELGDSALYFCASSVDRDTGELFFGEGSRLTVL.

The CDR3 DNA reads as TGTGCCAGCAGTGAAGAGGGACAGGGTTGGGTGTACACTGAAGCTTTCTTT. Protein: CASSEEGQGWVYTEAFF. The rearrangement joins TRBV2 to TRBJ1-1; TRBD1 matches at 9 bases. V gave up 1 base and J gave up 3 bases; unmatched junction bases: 9. The germline CDR1 and CDR2 sequences are SNHLY and FYNNEI. This CDR3 has 17 amino acids.

This clone has only one observation. V is TRBV30 and J is TRBJ1-3; 7 bases fit TRBD1. J gave up 4 bases and V 4 bases, and 4 bases lay outside the gene matches. The CDR3 length is 13 residues. Germline values: CDR1 GTSNPN, CDR2 SVGIG (reference sequence). The CDR3 nucleotides read TGTGCCTGGACAAGGGGGCCGGGAAACACCATATATTTT. Its protein product is CAWTRGPGNTIYF.

The chain has TRBV5-1 and TRBJ2-7, with D hard to call. Germline-derived CDR1 and CDR2 are SGHRS and YFSETQ. Deletions cut 1 base from V and 5 bases from J, with 10 bases between. The CDR3 sequence is 13 residues long. CDR3 in DNA: TGCGCCAGCAGCTTGTGGGCCCAGGACGAGCAGTACTTC. This encodes CASSLWAQDEQYF. Full variable domain (outside the CDR3, taken from reference TRBV5-1 and TRBJ2-7): KAGVTQTPRYLIKTRGQQVTLSCSPISGHRSVSWYQQTPGQGLQFLFEYFSETQRNKGNFPGRFSGRQFSNSRSEMNVSTLELGDSALYLCASSLWAQDEQYFGPGTRLTVT.

The chain employs TRBV6-1 and TRBJ2-2; TRBD1 agrees at 10 bases. V lost 4 bases to trimming and J lost 0 bases; unmatched junction nucleotides: 11. Germline CDR1 is MNHNS and CDR2 is SASEGT. The CDR3 runs to 19 residues. CDR3 in DNA: TGTGCCAGCAGTGTGGCGACAGGGGGCTCTTGGACGAACACCGGGGAGCTGTTTTTT. Amino acid sequence: CASSVATGGSWTNTGELFF.

This chain connects TRBV28 to TRBJ1-2; TRBD1 matches at 11 bases. The CDR3 is 15 residues long. CDR1 and CDR2 (germline): MDHEN, SYDVKM. With V trimmed by 5 bases and J by 5 bases, 7 bases remained unmatched. CDR3 DNA sequence: TGTGCCAGCAGTCTCCGGACAGGGGGCAAATATGGCTACACCTTC. It encodes CASSLRTGGKYGYTF.

The chain couples TRBV4-3 to TRBJ1-1; 7 nucleotides line up with TRBD1. The CDR3 is 13 residues long. CDR1 and CDR2 from the germline V gene are LGHNA and YSLEER. Trimming removed 0 bases from V and 10 bases from J; junction bases left unmatched: 5. The CDR3 DNA follows: TGCGCCAGCAGCCAAGATCGAGGGACAGTAGCTTTCTTT. Amino acids: CASSQDRGTVAFF.

This clone appeared once. The chain joins TRBV7-8 to TRBJ2-2, with 7 bases that match TRBD2. From germline, CDR1 is SGHVS and CDR2 FQNEAQ. This CDR3 has 17 amino acids. J gave up 0 bases and V 5 bases, and 9 bases lay outside the gene matches. DNA of the CDR3: TGTGCCAGCAGCGGTCGGGTAGCGGGCACGAACACCGGGGAGCTGTTTTTT. Encoded protein: CASSGRVAGTNTGELFF.

V gene TRBV9 combines with J gene TRBJ1-2; D might be TRBD1 (5 bases). The CDR3 consists of 14 residues. Germline V CDR1 and CDR2: SGDLS, YYNGEE. V was shortened by 6 bases and J by 1 base, with 13 bases between the two germline ends. Written as DNA, the CDR3 is TGTGCCAGCACCCTAAACCAGGGTAACTATGGCTACACCTTC. Translation gives CASTLNQGNYGYTF.

V and J are TRBV20-1 and TRBJ2-7; D gene uncertain. This CDR3 contains 11 residues. The germline V gene encodes CDR1 DFQATT and CDR2 SNEGSKA (reference sequence). V lost 3 bases to trimming and J lost 3 bases, with 6 bases between them. The CDR3: CSARRYYEQYF. CDR3 DNA sequence: TGCAGTGCTAGGAGGTACTACGAGCAGTACTTC.

This clone turned up a few times. J is TRBJ2-1 and V is TRBV7-4; 8 nucleotides match TRBD2. The CDR3 totals 14 residues. Trimming at V came to 2 bases and at J to 10 bases, leaving 7 bases not matched to a gene. Per the germline V gene, CDR1 is SGHVT and CDR2 is SQSDAQ. The CDR3 DNA reads TGTGCCAGCAGCTTAACGAGACTAGCGTGGGAGCAGTTCTTC. This gives the protein CASSLTRLAWEQFF.

The chain uses TRBV19 and TRBJ1-1; D not certain. The germline V and J ends were trimmed by 5 bases and 1 base, with 11 bases remaining between them. Germline V CDR1 and CDR2: LNHDA, SQIVND (reference sequence). The CDR3 totals 14 residues. The CDR3 here is CASSLIGPNTEAFF. CDR3 sequence (DNA): TGTGCCAGTAGTCTAATCGGTCCGAACACTGAAGCTTTCTTT.

In this sample, this clone turned up a few times. The V gene is TRBV11-3, the J gene TRBJ2-7; possible D gene TRBD1, 5 bases. This CDR3 is 16 amino acids long. Trimming pared 1 base from V and 6 bases from J, leaving 19 bases between. Germline CDR1 and CDR2: SGHNT and YENEEA. CDR3 loop: CASSLGQPGLGREQYF. The CDR3 coding sequence is TGTGCCAGCAGCTTAGGACAGCCCGGGCTGGGTCGCGAGCAGTACTTC.

The rearrangement links TRBV29-1 to TRBJ2-5, with D possibly being TRBD2 (7 bases). The germline gives CDR1 SQVTM, CDR2 ANQGSEA. The CDR3 is 14 amino acids. The V end was cut by 7 bases, the J end by 5 bases, with 20 bases between. The CDR3 region has the DNA TGCAGCGCCGAACGAGCAGGGAGGGGGGAGACCCAGTACTTC. It encodes CSAERAGRGETQYF.

The chain uses TRBV11-2 and TRBJ2-7; maybe TRBD2 (6 bases). The CDR3 is 15 residues long. V lost 2 bases and J 2 bases, leaving 13 bases between the germline ends. Per the germline V gene, CDR1 is SGHAT and CDR2 is FQNNGV. CDR3 in amino acids: CASSLTPGGTYEQYF. The CDR3 region has the DNA TGTGCCAGCAGCTTAACCCCAGGCGGGACCTACGAGCAGTACTTC.

This clone was counted a few times. The chain joins TRBV6-5 to TRBJ1-4; D unresolved. Trimming pared 0 bases from V and 12 bases from J, leaving 14 bases between. CDR1 is MNHEY and CDR2 is SVGAGI in the germline V gene. The CDR3 runs 14 residues. The chain's CDR3 is CASSYSIGREELFF. CDR3 DNA: TGTGCCAGCAGTTACTCGATAGGTCGTGAGGAACTGTTTTTT.